The 2 T cell receptor beta chains listed next were all sequenced from one sample in a study of shared clonotypes between healthy human individuals. Naivety among CD8 cells was defined by CD45RO negativity and positive CCR7 selection, thereby excluding terminally differentiated effector memory CD45RA+ cells. Sequencing used immunoSEQ multiplex PCR; TCRdb keeps in-frame clones, though not all of them. The sample lists 2 million to 2.5 million clones; over 85% were seen once. The sample taken for sequencing was naive CD8+ T cells sorted from blood. All receptors come from a man younger than 35 in good health.

The chain carries TRBV5-6 and TRBJ2-5; TRBD2 agrees at 10 bases. The CDR3 contains 16 residues. Germline trimming cut 0 bases from V and 2 bases from J; bases unmatched to any gene: 4. Germline CDR1 and CDR2: SGHDT and YYEEEE. DNA for the CDR3: TGTGCCAGCAGCTTGGTTACAGCGGGAGGGCAAGAGACCCAGTACTTC. Translation gives CASSLVTAGGQETQYF.

The chain recombines TRBV5-1 with TRBJ2-3; TRBD2 matches 7 bases. The CDR3 runs to 16 residues. Unmatched junction bases numbered 8, after V lost 0 bases and J lost 4 bases. The germline gives CDR1 SGHRS, CDR2 YFSETQ. Here the CDR3 reads CASSLVGEGEADTQYF. The CDR3 region has the DNA TGCGCCAGCAGCTTGGTCGGGGAGGGTGAGGCAGATACGCAGTATTTT.